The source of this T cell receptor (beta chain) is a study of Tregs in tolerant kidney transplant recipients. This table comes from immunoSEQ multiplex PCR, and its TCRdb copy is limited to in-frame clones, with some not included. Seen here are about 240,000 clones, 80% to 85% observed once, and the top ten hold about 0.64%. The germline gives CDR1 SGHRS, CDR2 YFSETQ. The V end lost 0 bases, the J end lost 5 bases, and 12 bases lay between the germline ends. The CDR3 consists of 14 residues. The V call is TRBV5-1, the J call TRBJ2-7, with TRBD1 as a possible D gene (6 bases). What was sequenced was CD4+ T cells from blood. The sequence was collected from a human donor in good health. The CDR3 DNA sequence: TGCGCCAGCAGCTTGGGGACAGCCGGCAACGAGCAGTACTTC. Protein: CASSLGTAGNEQYF.